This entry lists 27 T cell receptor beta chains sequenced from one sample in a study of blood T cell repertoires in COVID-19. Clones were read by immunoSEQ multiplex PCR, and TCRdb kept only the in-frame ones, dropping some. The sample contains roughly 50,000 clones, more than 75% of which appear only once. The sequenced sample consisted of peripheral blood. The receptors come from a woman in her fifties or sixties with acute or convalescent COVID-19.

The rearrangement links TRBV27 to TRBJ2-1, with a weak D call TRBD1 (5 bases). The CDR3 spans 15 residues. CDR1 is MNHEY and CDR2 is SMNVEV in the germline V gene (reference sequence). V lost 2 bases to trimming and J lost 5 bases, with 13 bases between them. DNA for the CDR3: TGTGCCAGCAGTTTACTAGACAGCAATAACAATGAGCAGTTCTTC. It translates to CASSLLDSNNNEQFF.

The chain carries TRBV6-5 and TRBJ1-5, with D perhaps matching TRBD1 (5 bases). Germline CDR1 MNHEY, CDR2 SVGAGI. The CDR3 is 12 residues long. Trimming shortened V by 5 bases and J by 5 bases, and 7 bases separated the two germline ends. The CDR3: CASSHRHQPQHF. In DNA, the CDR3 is TGTGCCAGCAGTCACAGGCATCAGCCCCAGCATTTT.

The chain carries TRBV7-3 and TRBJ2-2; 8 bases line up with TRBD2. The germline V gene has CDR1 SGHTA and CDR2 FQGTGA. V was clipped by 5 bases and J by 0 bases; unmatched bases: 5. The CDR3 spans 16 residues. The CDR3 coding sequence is TGTGCCAGCAGCCTTGGACTAGCCTCGAACACCGGGGAGCTGTTTTTT. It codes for CASSLGLASNTGELFF.

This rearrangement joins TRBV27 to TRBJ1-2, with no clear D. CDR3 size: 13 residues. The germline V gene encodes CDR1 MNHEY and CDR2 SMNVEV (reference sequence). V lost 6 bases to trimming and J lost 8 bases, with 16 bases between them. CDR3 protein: CASSLTPQRGYTF. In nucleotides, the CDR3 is TGTGCCAGCAGCCTTACCCCTCAGCGGGGCTACACCTTC.

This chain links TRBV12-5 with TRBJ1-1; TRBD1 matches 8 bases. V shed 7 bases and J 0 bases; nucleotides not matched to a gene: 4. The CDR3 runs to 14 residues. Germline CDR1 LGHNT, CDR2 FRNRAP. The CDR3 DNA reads TGTGCTAGTGTCATGGACAGGGTGAACACTGAAGCTTTCTTT. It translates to CASVMDRVNTEAFF.

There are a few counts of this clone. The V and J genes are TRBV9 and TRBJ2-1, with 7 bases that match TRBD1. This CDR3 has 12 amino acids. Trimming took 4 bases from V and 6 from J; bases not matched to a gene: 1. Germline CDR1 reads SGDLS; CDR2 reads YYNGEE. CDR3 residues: CASSHRGNEQFF. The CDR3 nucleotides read TGTGCCAGCAGCCACAGGGGCAATGAGCAGTTCTTC.

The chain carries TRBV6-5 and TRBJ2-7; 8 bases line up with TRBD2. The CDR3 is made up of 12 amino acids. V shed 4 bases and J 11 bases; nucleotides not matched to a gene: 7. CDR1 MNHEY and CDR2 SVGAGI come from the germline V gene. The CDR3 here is CASSSAGGGKYF. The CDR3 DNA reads TGTGCCAGCAGTTCGGCGGGCGGGGGGAAGTACTTC.

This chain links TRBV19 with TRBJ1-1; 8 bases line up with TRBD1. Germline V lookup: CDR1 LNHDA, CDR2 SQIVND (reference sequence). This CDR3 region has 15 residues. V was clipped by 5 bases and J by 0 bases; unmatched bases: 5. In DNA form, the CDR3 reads TGTGCCAGTAGTTCGCAGGGGGCTTTGAACACTGAAGCTTTCTTT. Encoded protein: CASSSQGALNTEAFF.

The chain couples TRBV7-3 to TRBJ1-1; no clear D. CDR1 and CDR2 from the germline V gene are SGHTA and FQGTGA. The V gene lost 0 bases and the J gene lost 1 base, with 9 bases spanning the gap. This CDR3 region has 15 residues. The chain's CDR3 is CASSLTPDWNTEAFF. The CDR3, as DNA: TGTGCCAGCAGCTTAACCCCGGACTGGAACACTGAAGCTTTCTTT.

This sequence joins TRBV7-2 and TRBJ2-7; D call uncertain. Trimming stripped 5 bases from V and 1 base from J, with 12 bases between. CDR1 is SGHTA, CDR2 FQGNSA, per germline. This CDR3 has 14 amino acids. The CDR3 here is CASSLVPESYEQYF. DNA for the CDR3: TGTGCCAGCAGCCTAGTGCCGGAGTCCTACGAGCAGTACTTC.

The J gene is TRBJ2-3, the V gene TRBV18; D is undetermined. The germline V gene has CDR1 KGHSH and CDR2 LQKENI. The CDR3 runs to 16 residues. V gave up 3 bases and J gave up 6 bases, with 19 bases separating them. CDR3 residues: CASSPSSIDPRDTQYF. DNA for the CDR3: TGTGCCAGCTCACCTTCTTCGATCGATCCCCGGGATACGCAGTATTTT. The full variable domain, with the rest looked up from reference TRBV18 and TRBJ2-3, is NAGVMQNPRHLVRRRGQEARLRCSPMKGHSHVYWYRQLPEEGLKFMVYLQKENIIDESGMPKERFSAEFPKEGPSILRIQQVVRGDSAAYFCASSPSSIDPRDTQYFGPGTRLTVL.

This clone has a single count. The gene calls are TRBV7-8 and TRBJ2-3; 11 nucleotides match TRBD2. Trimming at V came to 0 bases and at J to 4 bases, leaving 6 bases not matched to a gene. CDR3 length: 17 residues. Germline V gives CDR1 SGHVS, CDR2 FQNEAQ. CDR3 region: CASSLADSGGAADTQYF. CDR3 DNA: TGTGCCAGCAGCTTAGCGGATAGCGGGGGGGCGGCAGATACGCAGTATTTT.

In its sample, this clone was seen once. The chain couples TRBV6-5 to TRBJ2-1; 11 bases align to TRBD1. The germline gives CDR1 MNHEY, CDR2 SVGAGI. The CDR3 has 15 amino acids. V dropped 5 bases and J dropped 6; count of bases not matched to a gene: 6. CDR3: CASSQDRGPSNEQFF. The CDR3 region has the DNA TGTGCCAGCAGTCAGGACAGGGGGCCTAGCAATGAGCAGTTCTTC.

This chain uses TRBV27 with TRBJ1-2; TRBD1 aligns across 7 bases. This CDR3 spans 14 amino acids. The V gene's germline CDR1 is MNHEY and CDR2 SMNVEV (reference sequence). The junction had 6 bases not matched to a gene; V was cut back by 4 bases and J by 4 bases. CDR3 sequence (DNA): TGTGCCAGCAGTTACAACAGGGGTGGCTATGGCTACACCTTC. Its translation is CASSYNRGGYGYTF.

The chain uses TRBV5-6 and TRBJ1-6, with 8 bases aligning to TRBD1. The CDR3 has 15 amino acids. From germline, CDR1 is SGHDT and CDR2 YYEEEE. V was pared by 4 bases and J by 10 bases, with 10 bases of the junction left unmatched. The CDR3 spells CASSRTGGEGSPLHF. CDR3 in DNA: TGTGCCAGCAGCCGAACAGGGGGAGAGGGATCACCCCTCCACTTT.

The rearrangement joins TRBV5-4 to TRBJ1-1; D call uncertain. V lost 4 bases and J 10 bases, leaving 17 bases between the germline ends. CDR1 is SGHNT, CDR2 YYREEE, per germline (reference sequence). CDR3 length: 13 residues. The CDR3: CASSPDARRGAFF. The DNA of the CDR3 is TGTGCCAGCAGCCCGGACGCCAGACGGGGAGCTTTCTTT. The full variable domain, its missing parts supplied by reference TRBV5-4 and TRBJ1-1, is ETGVTQSPTHLIKTRGQQVTLRCSSQSGHNTVSWYQQALGQGPQFIFQYYREEENGRGNFPPRFSGLQFPNYSSELNVNALELDDSALYLCASSPDARRGAFFGQGTRLTVV.

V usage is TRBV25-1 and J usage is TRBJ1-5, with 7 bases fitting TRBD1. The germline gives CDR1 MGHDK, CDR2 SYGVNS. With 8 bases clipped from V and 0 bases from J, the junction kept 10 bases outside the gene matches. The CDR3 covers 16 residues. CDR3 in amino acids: CASGLQGPDSNQPQHF. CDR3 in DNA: TGTGCCAGCGGATTACAGGGGCCGGATAGCAATCAGCCCCAGCATTTT.

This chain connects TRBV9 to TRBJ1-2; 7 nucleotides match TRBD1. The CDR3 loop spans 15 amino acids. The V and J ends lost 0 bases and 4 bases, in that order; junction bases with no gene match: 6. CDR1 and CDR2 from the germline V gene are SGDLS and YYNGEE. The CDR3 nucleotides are TGTGCCAGCAGCGTAGGAGGGGGCGAGAGCTATGGCTACACCTTC. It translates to CASSVGGGESYGYTF.

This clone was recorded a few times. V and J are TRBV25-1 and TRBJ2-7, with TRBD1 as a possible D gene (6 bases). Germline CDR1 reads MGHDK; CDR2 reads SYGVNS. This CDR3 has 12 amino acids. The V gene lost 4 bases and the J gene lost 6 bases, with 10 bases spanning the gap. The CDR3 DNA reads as TGTGCCAGCAGTGTGTTACAGGGCGAGCAGTACTTC. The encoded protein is CASSVLQGEQYF.

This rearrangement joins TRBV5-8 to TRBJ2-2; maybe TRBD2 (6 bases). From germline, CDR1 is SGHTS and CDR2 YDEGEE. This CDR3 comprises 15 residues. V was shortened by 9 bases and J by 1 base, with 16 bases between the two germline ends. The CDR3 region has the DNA TGTGCCACCACGGAGGGACTCTGGAACACCGGGGAGCTGTTTTTT. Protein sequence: CATTEGLWNTGELFF.

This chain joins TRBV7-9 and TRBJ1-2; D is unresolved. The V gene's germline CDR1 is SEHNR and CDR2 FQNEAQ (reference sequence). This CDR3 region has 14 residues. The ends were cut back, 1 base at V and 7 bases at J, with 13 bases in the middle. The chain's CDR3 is CASSLDIAVSGYTF. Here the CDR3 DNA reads TGTGCCAGCAGCTTAGACATCGCGGTTTCTGGCTACACCTTC.

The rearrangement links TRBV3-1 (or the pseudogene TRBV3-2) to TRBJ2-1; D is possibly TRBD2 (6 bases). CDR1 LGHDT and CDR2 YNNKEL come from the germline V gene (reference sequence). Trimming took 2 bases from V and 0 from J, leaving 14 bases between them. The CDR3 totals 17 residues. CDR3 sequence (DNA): TGTGCCAGCAGCCAACTCGGGGGTACGAGCTCCTACAATGAGCAGTTCTTC. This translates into CASSQLGGTSSYNEQFF.

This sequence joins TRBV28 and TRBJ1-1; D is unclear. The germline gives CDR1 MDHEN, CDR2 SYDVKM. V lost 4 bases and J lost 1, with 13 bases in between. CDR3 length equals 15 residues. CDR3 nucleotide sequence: TGTGCCAGCAGTTCCCTACCCACTGGGAACACTGAAGCTTTCTTT. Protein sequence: CASSSLPTGNTEAFF. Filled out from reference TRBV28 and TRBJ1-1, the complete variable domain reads DVKVTQSSRYLVKRTGEKVFLECVQDMDHENMFWYRQDPGLGLRLIYFSYDVKMKEKGDIPEGYSVSREKKERFSLILESASTNQTSMYLCASSSLPTGNTEAFFGQGTRLTVV.

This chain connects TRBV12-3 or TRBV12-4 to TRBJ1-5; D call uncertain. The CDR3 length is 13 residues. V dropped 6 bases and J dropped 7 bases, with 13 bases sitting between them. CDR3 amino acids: CASSSSYGQPQHF. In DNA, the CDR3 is TGTGCCAGCAGCTCAAGTTACGGGCAGCCCCAGCATTTT.

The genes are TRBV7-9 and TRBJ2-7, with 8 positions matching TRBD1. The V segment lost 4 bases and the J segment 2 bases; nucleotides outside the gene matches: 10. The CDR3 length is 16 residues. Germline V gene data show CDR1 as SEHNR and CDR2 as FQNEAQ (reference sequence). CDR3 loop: CASSSPGTGRPYEQYF. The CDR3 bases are TGTGCCAGCAGCTCGCCTGGGACAGGCCGGCCCTACGAGCAGTACTTC.

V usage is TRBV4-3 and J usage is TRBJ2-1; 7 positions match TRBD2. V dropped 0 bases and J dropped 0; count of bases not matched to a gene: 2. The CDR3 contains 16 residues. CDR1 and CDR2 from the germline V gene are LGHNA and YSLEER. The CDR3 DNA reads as TGCGCCAGCAGCCAAGATACGGGAGGCTCCTACAATGAGCAGTTCTTC. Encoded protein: CASSQDTGGSYNEQFF.

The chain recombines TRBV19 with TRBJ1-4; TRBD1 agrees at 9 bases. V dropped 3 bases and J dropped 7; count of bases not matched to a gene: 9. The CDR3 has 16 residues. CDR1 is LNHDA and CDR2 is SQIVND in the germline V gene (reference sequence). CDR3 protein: CASSIGGGQGREKLFF. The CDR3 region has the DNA TGTGCCAGTAGTATTGGGGGGGGACAGGGACGTGAAAAACTGTTTTTT.